This TCR beta chain was sequenced in a study of cytomegalovirus exposure and HLA in healthy donors. Only in-frame clones appear in the TCRdb table, and some are missing; sequencing was by immunoSEQ multiplex PCR. The table shows a few hundred thousand clones, with 75% to 90% occurring only once. As regards this clone: What it recognizes is unknown.

The V end lost 1 base, the J end lost 8 bases, and 9 bases lay between the germline ends. The CDR3 sequence is 13 residues long. CDR1 and CDR2 from the germline V gene are MNHEY and SMNVEV (reference sequence). Study results and caveats: With high specificity and sensitivity, the classifier reportedly diagnosed cytomegalovirus status.

The sequence was obtained from a woman aged 18-29 years in good health and CMV-seronegative. The sequenced material came from PBMCs. V and J are TRBV27 and TRBJ2-1; tentatively, D is TRBD2 (5 bases). In DNA, the CDR3 is TGTGCCAGCAGTTTATTTCTTAGCGATGAGCAGTTCTTC. Its translation: CASSLFLSDEQFF.